A single T cell receptor (beta chain) is shown here with its context. As yet, its antigen is unknown. This entry is derived from a study of cytomegalovirus exposure and HLA in healthy donors. Study-level results: Later analysis reportedly placed an Asian-associated ancestry cluster below the approximately 680-donor mean in N-insertions.

A multiplex PCR was run with 60 Vbeta primers and 13 Jbeta primers. The method was immunoSEQ multiplex PCR; TCRdb's version includes in-frame clones alone and lacks a portion of them. The sample includes approximately 150,000 clones, about 80% of them seen just once. Sequencing input: PBMCs. The clonotype comes from a female donor in good health and CMV-seronegative.

In DNA form, the CDR3 reads TGTGCCAGCAGTGCCCCTATGACAGGGTTGTGGAATTCACCCCTCCACTTT. It translates to CASSAPMTGLWNSPLHF. The rearrangement joins TRBV6-4 to TRBJ1-6, with 7 bases matching TRBD1. V lost 4 bases, J lost 7 bases, and 13 bases stayed unmatched. CDR1 MRHNA and CDR2 SNTAGT come from the germline V gene. The CDR3 is made up of 17 amino acids.